The present TCR beta chain was sequenced within a study of T cells in Graves' hyperthyroidism and ophthalmopathy. The study's findings and limits: Model predictions of ophthalmopathy came a median approximately 6 months before onset. Clonotypes that were expanded in thyroid above 0.001 mostly appeared in blood too.

In this sample, this clonotype turned up many times. Its antigen is undetermined. Germline assignment: CDR1 MDHEN and CDR2 SYDVKM. V gave up 8 bases and J gave up 6 bases, with 11 bases separating them. CDR3 length: 11 amino acids. RNA transcripts gave rise to amplified TCR beta CDR3 regions. A first-round RT-PCR of the TCR CDR3 used the HTBI primer set. TCRdb recomputed calls from the multiplex PCR reads with MiXCR, one row per CDR3 protein. The table lists over 400,000 distinct CDR3 sequences, under 15% of them singletons. PBMCs were collected from an approximately 10 ml volume of fresh peripheral blood.

The TCR was taken from a man younger than 35 with Graves' ophthalmopathy. Sequences were obtained from blood. J is TRBJ2-7 and V is TRBV28; D perhaps matches TRBD1 (5 bases). CDR3 DNA sequence: TGTGCCAGCGGCCTTAGGGGCGAGCAGTACTTC. This sequence encodes CASGLRGEQYF.